The subject of this entry is one T cell receptor (beta chain). Its specificity is not known. These data are taken from a study of T-cell reconstitution after alpha-beta-depleted transplantation in children. Study results and limitations: It was reported that alpha-beta T cells came from several hundred expanded graft clones (about two months after transplant). Newly produced T cells mostly provided counts and TCRbeta diversity after one year, as hyperexpanded clones declined.

This CDR3 is 13 amino acids long. The V gene lost 3 bases and the J gene lost 7 bases, with 13 bases spanning the gap. Germline-derived CDR1 and CDR2 are ENHRY and SYGVKD. Unique molecular identifiers were incorporated during preparation of the TCRbeta library. TCRdb reanalysed the PCR reads using MiXCR and keeps one entry per CDR3 protein. The sample lists 500,000 to 750,000 distinct CDR3 sequences; over 25% were seen once. Sample: PBMCs, taken before TCRalphabeta/CD19-depleted stem cell transplant. The receptor's source is a boy younger than two with Wiskott-Aldrich syndrome, due to receive a stem cell transplant. The chain carries TRBV10-3 and TRBJ2-7, with TRBD1 as a possible D gene (6 bases). CDR3 in DNA: TGTGCCATCAGTGAAAAGACAGGCTCAGAGCAGTACTTC. This codes for CAISEKTGSEQYF.